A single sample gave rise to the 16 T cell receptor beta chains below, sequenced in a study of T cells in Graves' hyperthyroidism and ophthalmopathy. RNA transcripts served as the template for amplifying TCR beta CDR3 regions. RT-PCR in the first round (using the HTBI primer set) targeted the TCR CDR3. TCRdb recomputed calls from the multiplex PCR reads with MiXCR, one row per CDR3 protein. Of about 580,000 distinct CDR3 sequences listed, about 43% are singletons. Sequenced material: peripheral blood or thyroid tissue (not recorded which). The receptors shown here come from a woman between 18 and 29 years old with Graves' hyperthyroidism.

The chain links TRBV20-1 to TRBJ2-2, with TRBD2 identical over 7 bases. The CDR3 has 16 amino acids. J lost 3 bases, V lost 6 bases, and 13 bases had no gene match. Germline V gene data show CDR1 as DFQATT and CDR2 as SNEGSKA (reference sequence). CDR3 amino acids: CSAQPAGEGYTGELFF. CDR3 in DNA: TGCAGTGCCCAACCCGCGGGAGAAGGGTACACCGGGGAGCTGTTTTTT.

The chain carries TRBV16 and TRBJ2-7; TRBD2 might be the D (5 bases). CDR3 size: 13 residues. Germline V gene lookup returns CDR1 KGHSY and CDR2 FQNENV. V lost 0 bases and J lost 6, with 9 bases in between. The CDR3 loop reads CASSQSSGGEQYF. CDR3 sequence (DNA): TGTGCCAGCAGCCAATCGAGCGGAGGCGAGCAGTACTTC.

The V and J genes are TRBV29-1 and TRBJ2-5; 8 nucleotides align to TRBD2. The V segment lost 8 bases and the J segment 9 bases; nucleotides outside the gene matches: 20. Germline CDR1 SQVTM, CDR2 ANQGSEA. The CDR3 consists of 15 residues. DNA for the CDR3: TGCAGCACATGGGCTGTGACGGGAGGGCCTTGGGCCCAGTACTTC. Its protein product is CSTWAVTGGPWAQYF.

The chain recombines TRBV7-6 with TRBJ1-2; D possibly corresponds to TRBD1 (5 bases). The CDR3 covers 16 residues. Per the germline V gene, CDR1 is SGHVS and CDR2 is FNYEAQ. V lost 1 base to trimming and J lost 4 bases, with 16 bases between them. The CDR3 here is CASSLDGGGSPYGYTF. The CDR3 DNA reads TGTGCCAGCAGCTTAGATGGGGGGGGTTCTCCCTATGGCTACACCTTC.

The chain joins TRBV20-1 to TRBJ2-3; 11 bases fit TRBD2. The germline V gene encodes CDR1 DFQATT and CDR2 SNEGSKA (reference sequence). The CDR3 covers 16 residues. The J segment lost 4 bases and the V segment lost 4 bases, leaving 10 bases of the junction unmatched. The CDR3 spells CSATIAGGVFADTQYF. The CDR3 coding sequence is TGCAGTGCTACAATAGCGGGAGGGGTCTTCGCAGATACGCAGTATTTT.

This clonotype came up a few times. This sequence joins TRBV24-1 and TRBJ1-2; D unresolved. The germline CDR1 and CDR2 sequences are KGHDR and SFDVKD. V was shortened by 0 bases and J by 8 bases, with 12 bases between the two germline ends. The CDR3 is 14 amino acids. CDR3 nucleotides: TGTGCCACCAGTGATTTGGGAAGGCAGGAGGGCTACACCTTC. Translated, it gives CATSDLGRQEGYTF.

The CDR3 DNA reads as TGTGCCAGCAGCTTGGAGGCGGAGTACACAGATACGCAGTATTTT. Amino acid sequence: CASSLEAEYTDTQYF. The rearrangement uses TRBV5-6 and TRBJ2-3; no reliable D call. Trimming pared 0 bases from V and 2 bases from J, leaving 10 bases between. Looked up from germline, CDR1 is SGHDT and CDR2 is YYEEEE. This CDR3 spans 15 amino acids. Together with reference TRBV5-6 and TRBJ2-3, the CDR3 gives the full variable domain: DAGVTQSPTHLIKTRGQQVTLRCSPKSGHDTVSWYQQALGQGPQFIFQYYEEEERQRGNFPDRFSGHQFPNYSSELNVNALLLGDSALYLCASSLEAEYTDTQYFGPGTRLTVL.

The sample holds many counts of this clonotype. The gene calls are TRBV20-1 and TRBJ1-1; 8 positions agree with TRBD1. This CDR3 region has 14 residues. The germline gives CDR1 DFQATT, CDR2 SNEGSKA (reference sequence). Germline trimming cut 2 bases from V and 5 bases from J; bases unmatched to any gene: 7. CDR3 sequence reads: CSARTRTGLTEAFF. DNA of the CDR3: TGCAGTGCTAGAACAAGGACAGGGCTGACTGAAGCTTTCTTT.

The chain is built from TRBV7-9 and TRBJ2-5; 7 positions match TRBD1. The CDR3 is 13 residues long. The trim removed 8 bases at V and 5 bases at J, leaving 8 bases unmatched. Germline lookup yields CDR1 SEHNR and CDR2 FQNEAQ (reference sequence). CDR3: CASSTGTDETQYF. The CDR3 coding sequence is TGTGCCAGCTCGACCGGGACAGACGAGACCCAGTACTTC.

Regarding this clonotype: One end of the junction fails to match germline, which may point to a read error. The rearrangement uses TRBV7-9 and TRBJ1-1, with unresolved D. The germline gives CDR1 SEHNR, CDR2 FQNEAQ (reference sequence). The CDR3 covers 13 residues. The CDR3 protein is CASRLGSQPEAFF. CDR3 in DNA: TGTGCCAGCCGCTTAGGTTCCCAGCCTGAAGCTTTCTTT.

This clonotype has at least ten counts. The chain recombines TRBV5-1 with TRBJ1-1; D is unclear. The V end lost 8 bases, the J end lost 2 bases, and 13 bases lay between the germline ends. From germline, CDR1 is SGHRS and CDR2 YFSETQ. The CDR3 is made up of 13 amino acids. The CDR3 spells CASSYQTNTEAFF. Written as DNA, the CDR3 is TGCGCCAGTTCTTATCAGACCAACACTGAAGCTTTCTTT.

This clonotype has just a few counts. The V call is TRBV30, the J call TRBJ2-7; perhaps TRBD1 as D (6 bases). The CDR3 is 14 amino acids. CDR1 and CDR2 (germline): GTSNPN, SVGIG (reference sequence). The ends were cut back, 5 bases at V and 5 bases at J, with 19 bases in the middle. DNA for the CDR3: TGTGCCTGGGTAGGGGGAAGCCAGGGGAACGAGCAGTACTTC. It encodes CAWVGGSQGNEQYF.

CDR3 in amino acids: CASSFEGTNYGYTF. The CDR3 DNA reads as TGTGCCAGCAGTTTCGAGGGCACAAACTATGGCTACACCTTC. V gene TRBV12-3 or TRBV12-4 combines with J gene TRBJ1-2; D gene unclear. Trimming removed 3 bases at V and 2 bases at J, with 10 bases between. This CDR3 spans 14 amino acids.

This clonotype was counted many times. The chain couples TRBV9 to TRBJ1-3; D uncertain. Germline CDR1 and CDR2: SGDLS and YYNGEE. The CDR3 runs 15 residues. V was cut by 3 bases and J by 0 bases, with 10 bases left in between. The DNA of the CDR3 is TGTGCCAGCAGCGATACAGCGAGCTCTGGAAACACCATATATTTT. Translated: CASSDTASSGNTIYF. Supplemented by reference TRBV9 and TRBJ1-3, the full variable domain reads DSGVTQTPKHLITATGQRVTLRCSPRSGDLSVYWYQQSLDQGLQFLIQYYNGEERAKGNILERFSAQQFPDLHSELNLSSLELGDSALYFCASSDTASSGNTIYFGEGSWLTVV.

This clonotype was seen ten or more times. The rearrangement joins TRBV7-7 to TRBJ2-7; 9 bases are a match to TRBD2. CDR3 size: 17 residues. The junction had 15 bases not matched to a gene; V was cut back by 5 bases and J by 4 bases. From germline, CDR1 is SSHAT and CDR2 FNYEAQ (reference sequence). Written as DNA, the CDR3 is TGTGCCAGCAGCCCCGGCGCGGGGCGGGAGGGGTTGTACGAGCAGTACTTC. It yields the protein CASSPGAGREGLYEQYF.

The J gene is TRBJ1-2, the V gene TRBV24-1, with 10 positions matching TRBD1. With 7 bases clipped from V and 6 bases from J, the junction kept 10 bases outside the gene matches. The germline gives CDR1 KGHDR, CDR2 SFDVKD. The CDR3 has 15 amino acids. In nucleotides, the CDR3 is TGTGCCACCAGCAGTTCGGGACAGGGGTTCAATGGCTACACCTTC. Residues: CATSSSGQGFNGYTF.